This is a list of T cell receptor beta chains from one sample in a study of blood T cells in healthy people across ages. TCRdb independently ran MiXCR on the 5' RACE reads; one entry per CDR3 protein. The top ten hold under 4% of the sample, which has some 800,000 distinct CDR3 sequences, about 25% seen once. This sample also belongs to another study, concerning T cells of mothers and their children.

Sequencing input: blood. The receptors originated from a boy between 10 and 17 years old in good health. CDR3s include the opening cysteine and the closing phenylalanine or tryptophan. D genes are given only for firm matches.

d_call: TRBD1; v_call: TRBV28; cdr3_aa: CASITGGLLGGSNEKLFF
d_call: .; v_call: TRBV5-1; cdr3_aa: CASSTRGAETQYF
d_call: TRBD2; v_call: TRBV7-2; cdr3_aa: CASSLVLVSGNEQYF
d_call: .; v_call: TRBV2; cdr3_aa: CASTSESSYNEQFF
d_call: .; v_call: TRBV6-1; cdr3_aa: CASSESGDSTDTQYF
d_call: TRBD2; v_call: TRBV12-3/TRBV12-4; cdr3_aa: CASSSLGGATGELFF
d_call: .; v_call: TRBV7-9; cdr3_aa: CASRLAVFGSDEQYF
d_call: TRBD1; v_call: TRBV28; cdr3_aa: CASSFFTGVGETQYF
d_call: .; v_call: TRBV6-5; cdr3_aa: CASSYLFSREQETQYF
d_call: TRBD2; v_call: TRBV4-3; cdr3_aa: CASSQEFASGREETQYF
d_call: .; v_call: TRBV4-2; cdr3_aa: CASSQGVYNEQFF
d_call: .; v_call: TRBV20-1; cdr3_aa: CSARASDTQYF
d_call: TRBD2; v_call: TRBV7-2; cdr3_aa: CASRAGLAGTRELFF
d_call: TRBD1; v_call: TRBV3-1; cdr3_aa: CASRFQGAKADTQYF
d_call: .; v_call: TRBV27; cdr3_aa: CASSSDIGQETQYF
d_call: .; v_call: TRBV29-1; cdr3_aa: CSVEEEQGIMNTEAFF
d_call: .; v_call: TRBV28; cdr3_aa: CASSLNQPQHF
d_call: .; v_call: TRBV28; cdr3_aa: CASSLVDSKFYEQYF
d_call: .; v_call: TRBV5-6; cdr3_aa: CASSRSPAGSYEQYF
d_call: TRBD2; v_call: TRBV12-3/TRBV12-4; cdr3_aa: CASSSETSGVHEQFF
d_call: .; v_call: TRBV20-1; cdr3_aa: CSAPGHLNTEAFF
d_call: TRBD2; v_call: TRBV7-9; cdr3_aa: CASSLAGPQYF
d_call: .; v_call: TRBV29-1; cdr3_aa: CSVDPGSREYF
d_call: .; v_call: TRBV20-1; cdr3_aa: CSARDKLNEQFF
d_call: .; v_call: TRBV7-8; cdr3_aa: CASSLGAGANTEAFF
d_call: TRBD1; v_call: TRBV18; cdr3_aa: CASSPQQGVQETQYF
d_call: .; v_call: TRBV12-3/TRBV12-4; cdr3_aa: CASSHGTFEGAKNIQYF
d_call: .; v_call: TRBV5-5; cdr3_aa: CASSLLDQANTEAFF
d_call: .; v_call: TRBV6-5; cdr3_aa: CASSYSPYNGQFF
d_call: .; v_call: TRBV28; cdr3_aa: CASSGGATRFNEQFF